This T cell receptor (beta chain) was identified during a study of blood T cell repertoires in COVID-19 (TCRdb year 2020). Looking at the study overall: Collaborator samples came from the United States, Italy and Spain and covered acute and convalescent phases of COVID-19. Subjects who had been exposed to COVID-19, were actively infected with it, or had recovered from it provided the deeply sampled blood TCRbeta repertoires that made up the dataset. Where HLA class I and class II types were available, the types were taken from metadata supplied by the sample provider, not from assay-based typing. The repertoires were released in a freely available public database meant as a resource for research on the immune response to SARS-CoV-2. A de-identified subject ID, COVID-19 status, age in years and sex were almost always included in the sample metadata. The prospective study material was composed of cDNA or gDNA derived from T cells, B-cell-depleted T cells, or PBMCs. The samples were drawn from the first 160 participants of the ongoing ImmuneRACE study and from under 1,500 subjects provided by 6 global collaborators. The investigation overall reported the following: The quantity of clinical and demographic metadata differed by source and by participant and was supplied without curation.

Concerning this clone: Its antigen remains unidentified. Nothing much larger sits one base from this clone, and base qualities are not available.

Participants in the prospective study were enrolled through a virtual design, were aged roughly 18 to 100 years, and lived in 24 United States geographic areas. Cohort assignment in the prospective study relied on participant-reported clinical history from a screening survey and a study questionnaire. In the prospective study, mobile phlebotomists collected whole blood, serum and a nasopharyngeal or oropharyngeal swab from each participant. Additional blood draws and questionnaires over an approximately two-month period could optionally be provided by prospective study participants. Blood samples from the prospective study were shipped frozen or at room temperature prior to DNA extraction. Including cysteine and phenylalanine, the CDR3 has 12 amino acids. The entry retains the CDR3 DNA only, 36 bases that are in frame from base 1. For this chain, trimming is 3 bases at the V end and 10 bases at the J end, and the number of junction bases without a gene match is 1. Looking up the germline V gene yields CDR1 SGHRS and CDR2 YFSETQ.

TCRbeta CDR3 regions were amplified from genomic DNA using the immunoSEQ Assay, a bias-controlled multiplex PCR. The original methods were these. The number of nucleated cells in each sample was estimated from the amplification of reference gene primers within the assay. To quantify the absolute abundance of each unique TCRbeta CDR3 rearrangement, sequence reads were collapsed and filtered. For each sample, productive Simpson clonality was calculated as the square root of Simpson's diversity index over productive rearrangements. The source is immuneACCESS, and TCRdb retained only in-frame sequences with V and J called. Part of the clones is not carried over; for the studies checked, unresolved V genes explain less than half of this, and the remainder is unexplained. V and J calls and clone size are copied from that table; D and trimming were computed from the DNA. The sample profile shows approximately 50,000 clones; around 80% of them were found once. The top ten clones comprise roughly 6% of the sample.

This receptor was identified in a woman between 50 and 59 years old with acute COVID-19. The sequencing sample was made of PBMCs or T cells enriched from blood (not recorded which). The V gene is TRBV5-1 and the J gene is TRBJ2-1; TRBD2 aligns with 10 central bases. The CDR3 protein sequence reads: CASSSTSGEQFF. The base sequence is TGCGCCAGCAGCTCGACTAGCGGGGAGCAGTTCTTC.